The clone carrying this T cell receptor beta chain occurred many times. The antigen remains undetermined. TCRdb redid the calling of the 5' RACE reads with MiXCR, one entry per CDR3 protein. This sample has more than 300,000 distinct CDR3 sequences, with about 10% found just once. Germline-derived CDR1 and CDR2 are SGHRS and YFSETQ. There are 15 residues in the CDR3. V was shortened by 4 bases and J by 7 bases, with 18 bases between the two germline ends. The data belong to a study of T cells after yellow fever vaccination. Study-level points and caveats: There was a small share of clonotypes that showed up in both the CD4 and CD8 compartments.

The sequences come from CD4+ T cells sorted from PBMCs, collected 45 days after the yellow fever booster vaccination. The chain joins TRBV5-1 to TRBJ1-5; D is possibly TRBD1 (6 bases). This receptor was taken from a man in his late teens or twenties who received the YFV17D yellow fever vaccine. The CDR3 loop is CASSRGTGRGQPQHF. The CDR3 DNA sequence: TGCGCCAGCAGCCGGGGCACAGGGAGAGGGCAGCCCCAGCATTTT.